The entry below gives a single T cell receptor (beta chain) sequence along with its context. This specimen comes from a study of cytomegalovirus exposure and HLA in healthy donors. 13 Jbeta primers and 60 Vbeta primers were used for the PCR. Profiled with immunoSEQ multiplex PCR; TCRdb holds only in-frame clones, not every one. The sample has approximately 160,000 clones, around 78% seen once; the top ten hold about 13%. CDR1 and CDR2 (germline): MNHNS, SASEGT. The CDR3 length is 15 residues. The J segment lost 2 bases and the V segment lost 2 bases, leaving 5 bases of the junction unmatched. This clonotype was obtained from a woman in her 50s in good health and CMV-seropositive. This rearrangement joins TRBV6-1 to TRBJ2-7; TRBD1 matches at 8 bases. The sequenced sample consisted of PBMCs. This CDR3 reads CASSELGQVTYEQYF. CDR3 nucleotides: TGTGCCAGCAGTGAACTGGGACAGGTTACCTACGAGCAGTACTTC.